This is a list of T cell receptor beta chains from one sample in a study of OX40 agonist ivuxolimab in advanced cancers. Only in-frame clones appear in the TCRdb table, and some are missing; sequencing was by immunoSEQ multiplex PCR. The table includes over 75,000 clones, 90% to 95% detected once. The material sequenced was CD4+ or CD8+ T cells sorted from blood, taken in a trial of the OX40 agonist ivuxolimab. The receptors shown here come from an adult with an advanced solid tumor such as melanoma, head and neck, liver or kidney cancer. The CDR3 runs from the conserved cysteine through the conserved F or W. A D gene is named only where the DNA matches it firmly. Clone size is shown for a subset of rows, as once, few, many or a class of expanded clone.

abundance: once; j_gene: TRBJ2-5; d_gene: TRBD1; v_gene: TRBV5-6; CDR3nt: TGTGCCAGCAGCTTGGGACAGGGCGTCCAAGAGACCCAGTACTTC; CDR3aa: CASSLGQGVQETQYF
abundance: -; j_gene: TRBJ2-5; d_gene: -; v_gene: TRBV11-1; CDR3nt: TGTGCCAGCCAACGAGGAGTGCAAGAGACCCAGTACTTC; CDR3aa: CASQRGVQETQYF
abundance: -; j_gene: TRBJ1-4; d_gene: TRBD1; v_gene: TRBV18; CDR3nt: TGTGCCAGCTCACGAACAGGGGAGGGCGAAAAACTGTTTTTT; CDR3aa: CASSRTGEGEKLFF
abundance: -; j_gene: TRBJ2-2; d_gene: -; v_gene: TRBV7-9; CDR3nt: TGTGCCAGCAGCGCCTCCTTGGTTGTTTCCGGGGAGCTGTTTTTT; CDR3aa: CASSASLVVSGELFF
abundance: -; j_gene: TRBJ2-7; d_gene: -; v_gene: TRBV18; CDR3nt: TGTGCCAGCTCACCAATCGGCTCCTACGAGCAGTACTTC; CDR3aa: CASSPIGSYEQYF
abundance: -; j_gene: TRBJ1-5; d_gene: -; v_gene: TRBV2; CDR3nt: TGTGCCAGCAGTGCAGGAGGGGCGGGCAATCAGCCCCAGCATTTT; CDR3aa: CASSAGGAGNQPQHF
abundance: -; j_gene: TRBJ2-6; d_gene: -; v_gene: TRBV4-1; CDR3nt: TGCGCCAGCAGCCAAGATCCCCCTGGAGGGACCGGGGCCAACGTCCTGACTTTC; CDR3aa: CASSQDPPGGTGANVLTF
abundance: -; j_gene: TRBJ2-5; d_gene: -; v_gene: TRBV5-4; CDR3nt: TGTGCCAGCAGCTTGGTCGGCGCGGGACAAAGAGGAGAGACCCAGTACTTC; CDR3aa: CASSLVGAGQRGETQYF
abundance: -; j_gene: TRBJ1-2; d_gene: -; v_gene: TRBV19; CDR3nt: TGTGCCAGTACCCATGTCCAGTATCAGTCCTATGGCTACACCTTC; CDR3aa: CASTHVQYQSYGYTF
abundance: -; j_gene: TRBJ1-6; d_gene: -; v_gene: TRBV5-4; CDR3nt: TGTGCCAGCAGCTCTGGACAGCCTAATTCACCCCTCCACTTT; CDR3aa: CASSSGQPNSPLHF
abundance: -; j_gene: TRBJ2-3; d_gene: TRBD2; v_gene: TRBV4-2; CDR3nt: TGTGCCAGCAGCCAAGAGGGACTAGCGGGGGGGGGAACAGATACGCAGTATTTT; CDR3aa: CASSQEGLAGGGTDTQYF
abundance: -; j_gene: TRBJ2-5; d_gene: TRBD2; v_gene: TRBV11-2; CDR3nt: TGTGCCAGCAGCTTAGCCCTAGCGGTCCAAGAGACCCAGTACTTC; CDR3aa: CASSLALAVQETQYF
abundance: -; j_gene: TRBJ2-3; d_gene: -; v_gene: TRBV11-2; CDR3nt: TGTGCCAGCGGAATACTAGATACGCAGTATTTT; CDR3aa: CASGILDTQYF
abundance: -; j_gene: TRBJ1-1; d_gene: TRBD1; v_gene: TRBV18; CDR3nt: TGTGCCAGCTCGCCCAGGGGGCAGATTGGGACTGAAGCTTTCTTT; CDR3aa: CASSPRGQIGTEAFF
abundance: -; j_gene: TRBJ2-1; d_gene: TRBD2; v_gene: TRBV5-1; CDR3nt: TGCGCCAGTAGCTCGGGACTAGCGGGAGGATCGGCGAATGAGCAGTTCTTC; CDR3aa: CASSSGLAGGSANEQFF
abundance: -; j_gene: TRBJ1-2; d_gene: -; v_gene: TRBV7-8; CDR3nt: TGTGCCAGCAGCTTAGGGGGCGTTTATGGCTACACCTTC; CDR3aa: CASSLGGVYGYTF
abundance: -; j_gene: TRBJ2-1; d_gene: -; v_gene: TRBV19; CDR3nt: TGTGCCAGTAGTAAGCACTTTTTCTCGGCACAGGGCAACTCCTACAATGAGCAGTTCTTC; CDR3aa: CASSKHFFSAQGNSYNEQFF
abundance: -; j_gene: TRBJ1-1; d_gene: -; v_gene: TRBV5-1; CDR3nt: TGCGCCAGCAGCTTGGTGGGTCACACTGAAGCTTTCTTT; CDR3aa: CASSLVGHTEAFF
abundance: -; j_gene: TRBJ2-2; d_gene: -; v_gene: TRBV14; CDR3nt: TGTGCCAGCAGCCAAGTCCCAGCTAGCGCGTCCGGGGAGCTGTTTTTT; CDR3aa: CASSQVPASASGELFF
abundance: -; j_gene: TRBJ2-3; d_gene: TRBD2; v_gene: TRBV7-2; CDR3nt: TGTGCCAGCAGCTCTAGCGGGAGCGTCGCAGATACGCAGTATTTT; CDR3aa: CASSSSGSVADTQYF
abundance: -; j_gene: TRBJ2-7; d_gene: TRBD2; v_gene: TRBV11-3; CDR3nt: TGTGCCAGCAGCCTCGGACTAGCGGGCGAGCAGTACTTC; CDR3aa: CASSLGLAGEQYF
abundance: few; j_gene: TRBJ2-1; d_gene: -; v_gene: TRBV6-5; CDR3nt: TGTGCCAGCAGCCCTGGACGTCGTGAGCAGTTCTTC; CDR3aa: CASSPGRREQFF
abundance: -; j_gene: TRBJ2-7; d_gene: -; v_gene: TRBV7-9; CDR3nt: TGTGCCAGCAGCTTATCCGGGGCTACCTACGAGCAGTACTTC; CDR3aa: CASSLSGATYEQYF
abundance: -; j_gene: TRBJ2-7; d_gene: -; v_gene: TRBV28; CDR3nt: TGTGCCAGCACGGAGGAGGAACGCAGCCGGCGGGGCGAGCAGTACTTC; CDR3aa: CASTEEERSRRGEQYF
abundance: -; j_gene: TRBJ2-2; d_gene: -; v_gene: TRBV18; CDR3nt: TGTGCCAGCTCACGGCCGGGATTATCCACCGGGGAGCTGTTTTTT; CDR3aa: CASSRPGLSTGELFF
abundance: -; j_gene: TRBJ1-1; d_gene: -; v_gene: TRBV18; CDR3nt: TGTGCCAGCTCACGAAACGGCGGGACAATGACTGAAGCTTTCTTT; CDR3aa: CASSRNGGTMTEAFF
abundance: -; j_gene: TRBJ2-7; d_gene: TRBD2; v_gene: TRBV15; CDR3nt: TGTGCCACCAGCACGCTAGCGGGGGGCTACGAGCAGTACTTC; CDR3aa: CATSTLAGGYEQYF
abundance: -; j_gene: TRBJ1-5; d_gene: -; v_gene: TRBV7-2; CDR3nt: TGTGCCAGCAGCGTTCGGGGGGGGGATCAGCCCCAGCATTTT; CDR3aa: CASSVRGGDQPQHF
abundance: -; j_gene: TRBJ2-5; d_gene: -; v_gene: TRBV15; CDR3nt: TGTGCCACCAGCGGAATCTACCAAGAGACCCAGTACTTC; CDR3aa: CATSGIYQETQYF
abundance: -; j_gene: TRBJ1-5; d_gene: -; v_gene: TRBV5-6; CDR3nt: TGTGCCAGCAGCTTAGGGCAGTATAGCAATCAGCCCCAGCATTTT; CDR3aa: CASSLGQYSNQPQHF
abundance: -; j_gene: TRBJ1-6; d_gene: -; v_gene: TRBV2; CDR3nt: TGTGCCAGCAGTGCACAGGGAGTAACATCTAGGGGGTCACCCCTCCACTTT; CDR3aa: CASSAQGVTSRGSPLHF
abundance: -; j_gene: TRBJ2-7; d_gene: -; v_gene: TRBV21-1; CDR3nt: TGTGCCAGCAGCAAAGGGAAGGGGGAGGAGGACTACGAGCAGTACTTC; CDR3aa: CASSKGKGEEDYEQYF
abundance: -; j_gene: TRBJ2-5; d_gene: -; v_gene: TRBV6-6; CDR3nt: TGTGCCAGCACCAAAAGGACTGGGTACCAAGAGACCCAGTACTTC; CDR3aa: CASTKRTGYQETQYF
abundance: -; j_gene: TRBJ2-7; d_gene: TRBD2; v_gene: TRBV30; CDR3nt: TGTGCCTGGAGTTTAAACTTAGCGGGAGGGTTTAAAGAGCAGTACTTC; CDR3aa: CAWSLNLAGGFKEQYF
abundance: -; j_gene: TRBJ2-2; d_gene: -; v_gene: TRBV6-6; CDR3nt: TGTGCCAGCAGGGAGGGACTGCTGAACACCGGGGAGCTGTTTTTT; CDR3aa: CASREGLLNTGELFF
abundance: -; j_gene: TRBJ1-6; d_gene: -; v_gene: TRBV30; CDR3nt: TGTGCCTGGAGAGGCGCGGGCAATTCACCCCTCCACTTT; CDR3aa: CAWRGAGNSPLHF
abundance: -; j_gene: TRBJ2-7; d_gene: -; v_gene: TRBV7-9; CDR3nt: TGTGCCAGCCAACGGGGGTCCGCGGGACAGTCCTACGAGCAGTACTTC; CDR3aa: CASQRGSAGQSYEQYF
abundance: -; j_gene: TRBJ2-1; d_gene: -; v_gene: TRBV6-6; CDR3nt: TGTGCCAGCAGCCCGGAAGATGAGCAGTTCTTC; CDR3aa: CASSPEDEQFF
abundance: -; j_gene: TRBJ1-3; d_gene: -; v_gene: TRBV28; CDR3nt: TGTGCCAGCAGTCACCGGGCGTCGGGAGGAAACACCATATATTTT; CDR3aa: CASSHRASGGNTIYF
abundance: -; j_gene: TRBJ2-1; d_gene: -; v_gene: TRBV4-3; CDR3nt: TGCGCCAGCAGCCAAGATCGGCCCAGCATAGATGAGCAGTTCTTC; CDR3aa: CASSQDRPSIDEQFF
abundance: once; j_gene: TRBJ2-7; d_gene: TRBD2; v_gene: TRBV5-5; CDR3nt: TGTGCCAGCAGCTACGCTAGCGGGTACAACTACGAGCAGTACTTC; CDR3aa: CASSYASGYNYEQYF
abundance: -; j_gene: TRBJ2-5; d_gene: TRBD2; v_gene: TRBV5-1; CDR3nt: TGCGCCAGCAGTCAGGGACTAGCGGGAGAGACCCAGTACTTC; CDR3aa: CASSQGLAGETQYF
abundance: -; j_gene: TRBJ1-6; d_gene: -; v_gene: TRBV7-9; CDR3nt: TGTGCCAGCAGCTCGGACAGTCCTTCACCCCTCCACTTT; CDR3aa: CASSSDSPSPLHF
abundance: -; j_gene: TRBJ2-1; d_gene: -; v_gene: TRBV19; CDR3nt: TGTGCCAGTAGTTTCCTAGCCGGTGAGCAGTTCTTC; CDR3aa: CASSFLAGEQFF
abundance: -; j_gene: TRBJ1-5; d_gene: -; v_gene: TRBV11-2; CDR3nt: TGTGCCAGCAGCTTAGATTATAATCAGCCCCAGCATTTT; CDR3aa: CASSLDYNQPQHF
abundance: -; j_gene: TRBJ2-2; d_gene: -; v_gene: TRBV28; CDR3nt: TGTGCCAGCAGTTTATCCGGGAGAACCGGGGAGCTGTTTTTT; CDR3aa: CASSLSGRTGELFF
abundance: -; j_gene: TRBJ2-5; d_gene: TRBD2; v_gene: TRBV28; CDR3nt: TGTGCCAGCAGTTCACCGGGACTAGCGAGAAAAGAGACCCAGTACTTC; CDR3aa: CASSSPGLARKETQYF
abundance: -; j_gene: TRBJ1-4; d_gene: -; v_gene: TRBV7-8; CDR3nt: TGTGCCAGCAGCCTTGGTAGTGGTGGTTTAAGTGAAAAACTGTTTTTT; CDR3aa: CASSLGSGGLSEKLFF
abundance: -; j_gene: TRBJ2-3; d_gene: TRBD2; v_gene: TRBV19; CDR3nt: TGTGCCAGTAGAGTAGCGGGAGGGCCGGGCACAGATACGCAGTATTTT; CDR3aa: CASRVAGGPGTDTQYF
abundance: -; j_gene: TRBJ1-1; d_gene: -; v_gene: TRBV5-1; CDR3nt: TGCGCCAGCAGCTTGGCCGGCGGGAGTACTGAAGCTTTCTTT; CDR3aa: CASSLAGGSTEAFF
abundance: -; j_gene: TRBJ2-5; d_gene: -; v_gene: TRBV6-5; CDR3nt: TGTGCCAGCAGTTACTCGAATCGACCCCTCCAAGAGACCCAGTACTTC; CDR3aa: CASSYSNRPLQETQYF
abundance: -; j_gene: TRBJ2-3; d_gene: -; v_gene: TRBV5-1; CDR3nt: TGCGCCAGCAGAGAAATTACGGGGACCACAGATACGCAGTATTTT; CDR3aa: CASREITGTTDTQYF
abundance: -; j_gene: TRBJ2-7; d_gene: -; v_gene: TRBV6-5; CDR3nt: TGTGCCAGCAGCTATACAGGGCTCAGGGCCTACGAGCAGTACTTC; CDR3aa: CASSYTGLRAYEQYF